These 27 T cell receptor beta chains originate from one sample sequenced in a study of control samples from healthy donors and cancer patients (dated by TCRdb to 2018 to 2020). The library was prepared using the immunoSEQ multiplex PCR assay. Imported from immuneACCESS, the table was reduced by TCRdb to in-frame sequences with V and J called. These copies leave out some clones; in studies compared against another copy, an unresolved V gene accounts for under half, and the cause of the remainder is not known. The sample records roughly 450,000 clones, 90% of which are singletons. The biggest ten clones account for over 5.5% of the sample. What was sequenced was PBMCs. Receptor source: a man aged 35-49 years with head and neck cancer.

A word on this clone: The identical CDR3 is also encoded by other nucleotide sequences in the sample. This rearrangement joins TRBV28 to TRBJ1-5, with TRBD1 identical over 9 bases. V was pared by 4 bases and J by 4 bases, with 5 bases of the junction left unmatched. Germline assignment: CDR1 MDHEN and CDR2 SYDVKM. The CDR3 has 15 amino acids. Written as DNA, the CDR3 is TGTGCCAGCAGTTCCGCGGGACAGGGTAATCAGCCCCAGCATTTT. It codes for CASSSAGQGNQPQHF. Full variable domain (outside the CDR3, taken from reference TRBV28 and TRBJ1-5): DVKVTQSSRYLVKRTGEKVFLECVQDMDHENMFWYRQDPGLGLRLIYFSYDVKMKEKGDIPEGYSVSREKKERFSLILESASTNQTSMYLCASSSAGQGNQPQHFGDGTRLSIL.

The chain combines TRBV7-8 with TRBJ2-2, with D possibly matching TRBD2 (6 bases). From germline, CDR1 is SGHVS and CDR2 FQNEAQ. The germline V and J ends were trimmed by 3 bases and 1 base, with 12 bases remaining between them. CDR3 length equals 16 residues. The CDR3 DNA follows: TGTGCCAGCAGCTTCCGACTAGTGATGAACACCGGGGAGCTGTTTTTT. Translating it yields CASSFRLVMNTGELFF.

This sequence joins TRBV11-1 and TRBJ2-1, with 12 nucleotides matching TRBD1. V trimming: 5 bases; J trimming: 2 bases; junction bases outside the gene matches: 4. The CDR3 consists of 16 residues. Germline V gene sequence: CDR1 SGHAT, CDR2 FQDESV (reference sequence). CDR3 nucleotide sequence: TGTGCCAGCAGCCCGGGACAGGGGGCTGCCTACAATGAGCAGTTCTTC. Its protein is CASSPGQGAAYNEQFF.

The chain employs TRBV9 and TRBJ2-3, with 11 bases fitting TRBD2. The CDR3 covers 16 residues. The junction had 7 bases not matched to a gene; V was cut back by 5 bases and J by 2 bases. CDR1 SGDLS and CDR2 YYNGEE come from the germline V gene. The CDR3 DNA reads TGTGCCAGCAGAGCGGGACTAGCGGAATCCACAGATACGCAGTATTTT. Translating it yields CASRAGLAESTDTQYF.

A single count supports this clone. The V gene is TRBV28, the J gene TRBJ2-7; tentative D call: TRBD2 (7 bases). Germline V CDR1 and CDR2: MDHEN, SYDVKM. V lost 2 bases to trimming and J lost 6 bases, with 14 bases between them. This CDR3 has 14 amino acids. As DNA, the CDR3 is TGTGCCAGCAGTTTAAGGGGGAGGGCCACCGAGCAGTACTTC. Its translation: CASSLRGRATEQYF.

The rearrangement joins TRBV30 to TRBJ2-7, with TRBD1 as a possible D gene (6 bases). The CDR3 is 13 residues long. Germline CDR1 is GTSNPN and CDR2 is SVGIG (reference sequence). Trimming pared 3 bases from V and 0 bases from J, leaving 9 bases between. The CDR3, as DNA: TGTGCCTGGAGACTCAGGGGCTCCTACGAGCAGTACTTC. Translation gives CAWRLRGSYEQYF.

The CDR3 nucleotides read TGTGCCAGCAGTTACGGACAGGGCTTCTCTGGAAACACCATATATTTT. Translation gives CASSYGQGFSGNTIYF. This chain links TRBV6-2 or TRBV6-3 with TRBJ1-3; 8 positions match TRBD1. Looked up from germline, CDR1 is MNHEY and CDR2 is SVGEGT. Trimming removed 2 bases from V and 0 bases from J; junction bases left unmatched: 3. CDR3 length equals 16 residues.

The genes are TRBV7-9 and TRBJ1-1; no clear D. The CDR3 runs 12 residues. CDR1 is SEHNR, CDR2 FQNEAQ, per germline (reference sequence). V was pared by 3 bases and J by 7 bases, with 9 bases between. The CDR3 coding sequence is TGTGCCAGCAGCTTGGACTTCAATGAAGCTTTCTTT. Residues: CASSLDFNEAFF.

The V call is TRBV5-1, the J call TRBJ2-1; D is perhaps TRBD2 (7 bases). The ends were cut back, 4 bases at V and 4 bases at J, with 33 bases in the middle. Per the germline V gene, CDR1 is SGHRS and CDR2 is YFSETQ. CDR3 length equals 21 residues. CDR3 sequence reads: CASSILAEGGTQRQVYNEQFF. The CDR3, as DNA: TGCGCCAGCAGCATCCTAGCGGAGGGAGGGACCCAAAGACAGGTTTACAATGAGCAGTTCTTC. The entire variable domain, with the rest obtained from reference TRBV5-1 and TRBJ2-1, is as follows: KAGVTQTPRYLIKTRGQQVTLSCSPISGHRSVSWYQQTPGQGLQFLFEYFSETQRNKGNFPGRFSGRQFSNSRSEMNVSTLELGDSALYLCASSILAEGGTQRQVYNEQFFGPGTRLTVL.

The chain recombines TRBV27 with TRBJ1-4; the D is unclear. CDR1 is MNHEY, CDR2 SMNVEV, per germline (reference sequence). The CDR3 consists of 14 residues. V shed 2 bases and J shed 4 bases, with 8 bases lying between them. The CDR3 sequence is CASSLMGYNEKLFF. Here the CDR3 DNA reads TGTGCCAGCAGTTTAATGGGGTATAATGAAAAACTGTTTTTT. The variable domain in full, completed from reference TRBV27 and TRBJ1-4, reads EAQVTQNPRYLITVTGKKLTVTCSQNMNHEYMSWYRQDPGLGLRQIYYSMNVEVTDKGDVPEGYKVSRKEKRNFPLILESPSPNQTSLYFCASSLMGYNEKLFFGSGTQLSVL.

In DNA form, the CDR3 reads TGTGCCAGCAGTCGAATTCAGGGGGCGGGAGGAAAACTGTTTTTT. It specifies CASSRIQGAGGKLFF. The chain recombines TRBV6-6 with TRBJ1-4; TRBD1 matches 8 bases. The ends lost 5 bases at V and 10 bases at J; junction bases unmatched: 12. Germline CDR1 reads MNHNY; CDR2 reads SVGAGI (reference sequence). The CDR3 runs to 15 residues.

The V and J genes are TRBV5-5 and TRBJ2-5, with 8 positions matching TRBD1. V lost 2 bases and J lost 5; bases outside the gene matches: 8. Germline CDR1 SGHKS, CDR2 YYEKEE (reference sequence). CDR3 size: 15 residues. The CDR3 bases are TGTGCCAGCAGCTTTAATTCAGGGGGCCGGGAGACCCAGTACTTC. As protein: CASSFNSGGRETQYF.

V is TRBV30 and J is TRBJ1-2, with TRBD1 identical over 7 bases. Unmatched junction bases numbered 2, after V lost 0 bases and J lost 4 bases. From germline, CDR1 is GTSNPN and CDR2 SVGIG (reference sequence). This CDR3 has 13 residues. CDR3 in amino acids: CAWSVKGAYGYTF. The CDR3 DNA reads as TGTGCCTGGAGTGTTAAGGGGGCCTATGGCTACACCTTC.

This clone occurred once. The chain combines TRBV28 with TRBJ2-6; possibly TRBD1 for D (6 bases). Looked up from germline, CDR1 is MDHEN and CDR2 is SYDVKM. The CDR3 sequence is 17 residues long. Trimming shortened V by 5 bases and J by 0 bases, and 14 bases separated the two germline ends. CDR3 sequence (DNA): TGTGCCAGCAGTAGGCCGACAGGACGCTCTGGGGCCAACGTCCTGACTTTC. It codes for CASSRPTGRSGANVLTF.

The chain is built from TRBV4-2 and TRBJ2-6; D is unresolved. CDR1 and CDR2 from the germline V gene are LGHNA and YNFKEQ. The CDR3 covers 14 residues. V was clipped by 0 bases and J by 5 bases, with 5 bases between them. The CDR3 DNA reads as TGTGCCAGCAGCCAAGATCAAAGGGCCAACGTCCTGACTTTC. Its translation is CASSQDQRANVLTF.

This chain connects TRBV4-2 to TRBJ1-2; 7 nucleotides align to TRBD1. The CDR3 extends over 15 amino acids. V trimming: 0 bases; J trimming: 3 bases; junction bases outside the gene matches: 4. Germline V gene lookup returns CDR1 LGHNA and CDR2 YNFKEQ. CDR3 in amino acids: CASSQDDRDYYGYTF. CDR3 bases: TGTGCCAGCAGCCAAGATGACAGGGACTACTATGGCTACACCTTC.

The gene calls are TRBV6-5 and TRBJ2-3; 8 nucleotides match TRBD1. Trimming cost V 10 bases and J 3 bases; bases outside gene matches: 6. The CDR3 contains 13 residues. Germline V gives CDR1 MNHEY, CDR2 SVGAGI. The CDR3 DNA sequence: TGTGCCACCACCAGACAGGGGACAGATACGCAGTATTTT. This encodes CATTRQGTDTQYF.

The gene calls are TRBV27 and TRBJ2-7, with 7 bases aligning to TRBD2. Germline CDR1 reads MNHEY; CDR2 reads SMNVEV (reference sequence). The length of the CDR3 is 14 residues. J lost 0 bases, V lost 8 bases, and 7 bases had no gene match. The CDR3 spells CASGRALSSYEQYF. As DNA, the CDR3 is TGTGCCAGCGGGAGGGCCCTCAGCTCCTACGAGCAGTACTTC.

V is TRBV7-3 and J is TRBJ2-3; TRBD2 matches 12 bases. The germline V gene has CDR1 SGHTA and CDR2 FQGTGA. This CDR3 spans 18 amino acids. The V gene end was trimmed by 1 base and the J gene end by 3 bases; junction bases not matched to a gene: 8. CDR3 nucleotide sequence: TGTGCCAGCAGCTTAATAAGTCACGGGACTAGCGGGACAGATACGCAGTATTTT. Translating it yields CASSLISHGTSGTDTQYF.

This clone appeared a single time. The chain combines TRBV6-2 or TRBV6-3 with TRBJ2-7; D call uncertain. V was clipped by 2 bases and J by 2 bases, with 10 bases between them. The CDR3 is made up of 14 amino acids. From germline, CDR1 is MNHEY and CDR2 SVGEGT. CDR3 residues: CASSYGQAPYEQYF. The DNA of the CDR3 is TGTGCCAGCAGTTACGGCCAGGCCCCCTACGAGCAGTACTTC.

J is TRBJ1-2 and V is TRBV28; 9 bases are a match to TRBD1. Trimming at V came to 2 bases and at J to 4 bases, leaving 2 bases not matched to a gene. The V gene's germline CDR1 is MDHEN and CDR2 SYDVKM. The CDR3 spans 14 residues. The CDR3 spells CASSLADRGYGYTF. The CDR3 bases are TGTGCCAGCAGTTTAGCGGACAGGGGCTATGGCTACACCTTC.

This chain uses TRBV5-1 with TRBJ2-7; 8 bases match TRBD1. Germline CDR1 reads SGHRS; CDR2 reads YFSETQ. The V gene end was trimmed by 0 bases and the J gene end by 6 bases; junction bases not matched to a gene: 5. The CDR3 runs to 14 residues. DNA for the CDR3: TGCGCCAGCAGCTTGGCCGACAGGGGAGGCGAGCAGTACTTC. Amino acid sequence: CASSLADRGGEQYF.

The chain is built from TRBV7-9 and TRBJ1-6; 9 positions match TRBD1. Trimming removed 5 bases from V and 6 bases from J; junction bases left unmatched: 8. Germline V lookup: CDR1 SEHNR, CDR2 FQNEAQ (reference sequence). The CDR3 covers 16 residues. The CDR3 loop is CASSPGGQGFNSPLHF. DNA of the CDR3: TGTGCCAGCAGCCCAGGGGGACAGGGATTTAATTCACCCCTCCACTTT.

The rearrangement joins TRBV19 to TRBJ2-5; either TRBD1 or TRBD2 may supply D (5 bases each). This CDR3 is 14 amino acids long. Germline CDR1 is LNHDA and CDR2 is SQIVND (reference sequence). With 3 bases removed from V and 0 bases from J, the gap between germline ends came to 8 bases. The CDR3 DNA reads as TGTGCCAGTAGTATGGGGGTGGACCAAGAGACCCAGTACTTC. Translating it yields CASSMGVDQETQYF.

This sequence joins TRBV7-2 and TRBJ1-5; 8 nucleotides match TRBD1. Germline values: CDR1 SGHTA, CDR2 FQGNSA. CDR3 length: 19 residues. V trimming: 1 base; J trimming: 0 bases; junction bases outside the gene matches: 11. The CDR3 region has the DNA TGTGCCAGCAGCTTAGAAGGGGGGGACAGGATAAATAGCAATCAGCCCCAGCATTTT. Translated: CASSLEGGDRINSNQPQHF. Filled out from reference TRBV7-2 and TRBJ1-5, the complete variable domain reads GAGVSQSPSNKVTEKGKDVELRCDPISGHTALYWYRQSLGQGLEFLIYFQGNSAPDKSGLPSDRFSAERTGGSVSTLTIQRTQQEDSAVYLCASSLEGGDRINSNQPQHFGDGTRLSIL.

V and J are TRBV28 and TRBJ2-1; D is uncertain. V was shortened by 4 bases and J by 9 bases, with 16 bases between the two germline ends. CDR1 and CDR2 (germline): MDHEN, SYDVKM. The CDR3 runs 14 residues. CDR3 protein: CASSSPAEIGEQFF. The CDR3 DNA follows: TGTGCCAGCAGTTCCCCGGCCGAGATAGGTGAGCAGTTCTTC.

This rearrangement joins TRBV7-8 to TRBJ1-5; D unclear. This CDR3 spans 18 amino acids. Germline CDR1 reads SGHVS; CDR2 reads FQNEAQ. V lost 1 base and J 2 bases, leaving 18 bases between the germline ends. The CDR3 region is CASSLVGSALGGNQPQHF. In DNA, the CDR3 is TGTGCCAGCAGCTTAGTAGGGAGTGCGCTTGGCGGCAATCAGCCCCAGCATTTT.